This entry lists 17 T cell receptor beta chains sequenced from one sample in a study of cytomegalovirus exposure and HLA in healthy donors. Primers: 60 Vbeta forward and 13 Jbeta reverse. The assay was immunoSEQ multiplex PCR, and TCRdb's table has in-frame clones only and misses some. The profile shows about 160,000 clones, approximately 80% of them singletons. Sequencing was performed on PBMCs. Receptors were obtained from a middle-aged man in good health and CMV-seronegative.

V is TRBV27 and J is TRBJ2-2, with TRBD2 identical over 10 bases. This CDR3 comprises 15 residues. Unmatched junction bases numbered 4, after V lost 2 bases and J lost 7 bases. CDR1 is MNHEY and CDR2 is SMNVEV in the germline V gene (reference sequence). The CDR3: CASSLLAGVGGELFF. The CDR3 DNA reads TGTGCCAGCAGTTTACTAGCGGGGGTGGGCGGGGAGCTGTTTTTT.

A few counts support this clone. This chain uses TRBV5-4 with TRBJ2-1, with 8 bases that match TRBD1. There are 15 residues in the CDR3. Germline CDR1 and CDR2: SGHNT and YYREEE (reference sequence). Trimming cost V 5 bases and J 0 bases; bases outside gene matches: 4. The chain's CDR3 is CASRSGQASYNEQFF. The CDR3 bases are TGTGCCAGCAGGTCGGGACAGGCCTCCTACAATGAGCAGTTCTTC.

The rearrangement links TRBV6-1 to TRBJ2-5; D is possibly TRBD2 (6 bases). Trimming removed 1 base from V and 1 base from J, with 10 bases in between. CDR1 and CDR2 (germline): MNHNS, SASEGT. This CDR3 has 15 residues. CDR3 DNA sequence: TGTGCCAGCAGTGAAGGGCTAGCGCGCCAAGAGACCCAGTACTTC. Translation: CASSEGLARQETQYF.

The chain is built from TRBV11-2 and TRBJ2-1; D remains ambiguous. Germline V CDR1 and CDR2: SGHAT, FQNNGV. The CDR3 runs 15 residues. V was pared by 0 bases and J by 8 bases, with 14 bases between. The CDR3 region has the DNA TGTGCCAGCAGCTTAGATCGAGGTAGCCCCCATGAGCAGTTCTTC. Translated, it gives CASSLDRGSPHEQFF.

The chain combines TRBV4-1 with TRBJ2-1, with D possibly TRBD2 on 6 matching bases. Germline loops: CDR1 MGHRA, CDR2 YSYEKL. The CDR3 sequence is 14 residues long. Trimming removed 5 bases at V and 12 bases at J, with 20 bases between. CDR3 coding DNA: TGCGCCAGCAGCTCCCCCGGGACTCTTCTCGGGCAGTTCTTC. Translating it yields CASSSPGTLLGQFF.

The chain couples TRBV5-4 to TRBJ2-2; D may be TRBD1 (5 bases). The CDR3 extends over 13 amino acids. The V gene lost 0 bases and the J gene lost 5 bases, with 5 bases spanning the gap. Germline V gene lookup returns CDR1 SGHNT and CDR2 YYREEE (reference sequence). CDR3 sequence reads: CASSLAGTGELFF. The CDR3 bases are TGTGCCAGCAGCTTGGCAGGGACCGGGGAGCTGTTTTTT.

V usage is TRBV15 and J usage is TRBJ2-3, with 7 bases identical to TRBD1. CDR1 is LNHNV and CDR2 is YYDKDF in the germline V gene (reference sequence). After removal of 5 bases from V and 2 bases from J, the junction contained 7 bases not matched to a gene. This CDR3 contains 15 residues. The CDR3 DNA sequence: TGTGCCACCAGCTCAGACAGGGTCCTCACAGATACGCAGTATTTT. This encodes CATSSDRVLTDTQYF. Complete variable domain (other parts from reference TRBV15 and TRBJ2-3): DAMVIQNPRYQVTQFGKPVTLSCSQTLNHNVMYWYQQKSSQAPKLLFHYYDKDFNNEADTPDNFQSRRPNTSFCFLDIRSPGLGDTAMYLCATSSDRVLTDTQYFGPGTRLTVL.

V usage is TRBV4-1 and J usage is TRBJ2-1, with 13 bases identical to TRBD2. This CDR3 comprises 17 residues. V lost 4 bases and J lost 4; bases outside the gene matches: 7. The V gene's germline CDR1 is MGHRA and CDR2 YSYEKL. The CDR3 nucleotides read TGCGCCAGCAGCCGGACTAGCGGGGGCGGATATTACAATGAGCAGTTCTTC. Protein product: CASSRTSGGGYYNEQFF.

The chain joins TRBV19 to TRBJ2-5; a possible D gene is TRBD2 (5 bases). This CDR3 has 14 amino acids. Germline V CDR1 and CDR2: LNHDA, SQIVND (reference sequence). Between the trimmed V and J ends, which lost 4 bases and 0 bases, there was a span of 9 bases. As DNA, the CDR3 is TGTGCCAGTAGTACTAGGGAGTACCAAGAGACCCAGTACTTC. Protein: CASSTREYQETQYF. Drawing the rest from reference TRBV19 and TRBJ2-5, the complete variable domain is DGGITQSPKYLFRKEGQNVTLSCEQNLNHDAMYWYRQDPGQGLRLIYYSQIVNDFQKGDIAEGYSVSREKKESFPLTVTSAQKNPTAFYLCASSTREYQETQYFGPGTRLLVL.

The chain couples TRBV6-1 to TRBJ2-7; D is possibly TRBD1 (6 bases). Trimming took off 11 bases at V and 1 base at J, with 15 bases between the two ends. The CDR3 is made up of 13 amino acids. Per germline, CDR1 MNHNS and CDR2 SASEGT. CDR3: CAGRSGHSYEQYF. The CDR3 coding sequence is TGTGCCGGCCGGTCGGGACATTCCTACGAGCAGTACTTC.

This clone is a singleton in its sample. This CDR3 reads CASSYDRGQDYEQYF. The CDR3, as DNA: TGTGCCAGCAGTTACGACAGGGGCCAAGACTACGAGCAGTACTTC. The chain links TRBV6-6 to TRBJ2-7; 8 nucleotides align to TRBD1. Germline V gene sequence: CDR1 MNHNY, CDR2 SVGAGI (reference sequence). V gave up 2 bases and J gave up 3 bases; unmatched junction bases: 6. The CDR3 is 15 residues long.

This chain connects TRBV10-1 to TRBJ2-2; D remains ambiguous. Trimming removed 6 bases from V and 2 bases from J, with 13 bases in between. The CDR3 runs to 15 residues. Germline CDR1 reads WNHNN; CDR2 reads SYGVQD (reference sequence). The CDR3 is CASSSNQVNTGELFF. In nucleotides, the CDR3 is TGCGCCAGCAGCTCGAATCAGGTTAACACCGGGGAGCTGTTTTTT.

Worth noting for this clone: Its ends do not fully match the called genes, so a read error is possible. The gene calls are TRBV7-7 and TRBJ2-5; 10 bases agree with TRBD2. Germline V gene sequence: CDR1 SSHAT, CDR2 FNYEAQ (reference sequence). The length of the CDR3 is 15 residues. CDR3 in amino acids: CASSLVAGGQETQYF. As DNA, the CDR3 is TGTGCTAGCAGCTTAGTAGCGGGGGGTCAGGAGACCCAGTACTTC.

CDR3 in amino acids: CASSVAGGLADTQYF. The CDR3 bases are TGTGCCAGCTCAGTCGCGGGGGGGCTTGCAGATACGCAGTATTTT. The V gene is TRBV18, the J gene TRBJ2-3, with 9 bases matching TRBD2. The CDR3 sequence is 15 residues long. The J segment lost 4 bases and the V segment lost 5 bases, leaving 7 bases of the junction unmatched. Per the germline V gene, CDR1 is KGHSH and CDR2 is LQKENI.

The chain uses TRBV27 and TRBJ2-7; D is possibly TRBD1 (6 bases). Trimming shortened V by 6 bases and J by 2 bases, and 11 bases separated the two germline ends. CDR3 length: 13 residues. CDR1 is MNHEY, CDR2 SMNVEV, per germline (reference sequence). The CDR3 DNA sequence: TGTGCCAGCAGACCCGGGGACACCTACGAGCAGTACTTC. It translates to CASRPGDTYEQYF.

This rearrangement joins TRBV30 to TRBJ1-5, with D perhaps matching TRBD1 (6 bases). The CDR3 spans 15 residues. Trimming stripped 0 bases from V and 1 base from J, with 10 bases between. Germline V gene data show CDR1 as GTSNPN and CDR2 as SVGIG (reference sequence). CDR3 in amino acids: CAWSVRGASNQPQHF. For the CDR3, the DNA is TGTGCCTGGAGTGTACGGGGGGCGAGCAATCAGCCCCAGCATTTT. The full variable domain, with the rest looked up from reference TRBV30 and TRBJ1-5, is SQTIHQWPATLVQPVGSPLSLECTVEGTSNPNLYWYRQAAGRGLQLLFYSVGIGQISSEVPQNLSASRPQDRQFILSSKKLLLSDSGFYLCAWSVRGASNQPQHFGDGTRLSIL.

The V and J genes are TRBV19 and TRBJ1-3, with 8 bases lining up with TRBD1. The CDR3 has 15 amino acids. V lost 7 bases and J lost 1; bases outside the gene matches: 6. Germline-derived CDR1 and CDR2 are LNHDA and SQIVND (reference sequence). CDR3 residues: CASKGQVGSGNTIYF. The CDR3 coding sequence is TGTGCCAGTAAGGGACAGGTTGGTTCTGGAAACACCATATATTTT.